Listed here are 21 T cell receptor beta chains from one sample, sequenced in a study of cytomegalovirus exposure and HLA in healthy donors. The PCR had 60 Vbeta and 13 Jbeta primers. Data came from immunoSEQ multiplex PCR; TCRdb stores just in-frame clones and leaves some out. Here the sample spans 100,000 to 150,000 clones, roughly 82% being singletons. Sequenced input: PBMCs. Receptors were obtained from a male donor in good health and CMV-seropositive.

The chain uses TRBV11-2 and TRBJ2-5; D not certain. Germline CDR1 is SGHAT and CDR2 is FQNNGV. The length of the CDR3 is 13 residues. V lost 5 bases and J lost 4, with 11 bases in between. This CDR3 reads CASSLTDTETQYF. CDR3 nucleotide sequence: TGTGCCAGCAGCCTGACTGATACAGAGACCCAGTACTTC.

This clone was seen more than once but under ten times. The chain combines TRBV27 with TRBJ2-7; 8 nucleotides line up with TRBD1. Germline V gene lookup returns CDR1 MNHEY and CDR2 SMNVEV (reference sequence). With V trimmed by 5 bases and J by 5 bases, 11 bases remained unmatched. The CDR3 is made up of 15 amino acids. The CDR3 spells CASSLLGQGPHEQYF. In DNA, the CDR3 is TGTGCCAGCAGTCTCCTAGGACAGGGTCCCCACGAGCAGTACTTC.

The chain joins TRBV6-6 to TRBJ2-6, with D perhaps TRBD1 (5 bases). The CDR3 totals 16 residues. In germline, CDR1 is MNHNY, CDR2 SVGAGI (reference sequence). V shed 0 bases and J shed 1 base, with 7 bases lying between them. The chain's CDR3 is CASSYSGQSGANVLTF. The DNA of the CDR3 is TGTGCCAGCAGTTACTCGGGGCAGTCTGGGGCCAACGTCCTGACTTTC.

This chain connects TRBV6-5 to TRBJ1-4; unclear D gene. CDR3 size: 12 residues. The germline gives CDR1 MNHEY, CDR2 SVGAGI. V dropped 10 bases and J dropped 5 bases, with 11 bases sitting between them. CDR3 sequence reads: CATSGNNEKLFF. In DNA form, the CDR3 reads TGTGCCACCTCAGGAAACAATGAAAAACTGTTTTTT.

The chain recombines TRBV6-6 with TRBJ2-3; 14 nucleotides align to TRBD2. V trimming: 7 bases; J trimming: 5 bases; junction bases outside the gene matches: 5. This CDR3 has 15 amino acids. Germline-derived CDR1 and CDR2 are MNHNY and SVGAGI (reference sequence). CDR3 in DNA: TGTGCCAGCACCAGACTAGCGGGGGGGCAAGATACGCAGTATTTT. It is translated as CASTRLAGGQDTQYF.

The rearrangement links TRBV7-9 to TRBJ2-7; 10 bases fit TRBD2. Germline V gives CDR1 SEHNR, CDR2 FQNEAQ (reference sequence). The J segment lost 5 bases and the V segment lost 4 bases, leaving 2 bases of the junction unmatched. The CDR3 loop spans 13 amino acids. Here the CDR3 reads CASSSGLANEQYF. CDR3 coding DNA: TGTGCCAGCAGCTCGGGACTAGCGAACGAGCAGTACTTC.

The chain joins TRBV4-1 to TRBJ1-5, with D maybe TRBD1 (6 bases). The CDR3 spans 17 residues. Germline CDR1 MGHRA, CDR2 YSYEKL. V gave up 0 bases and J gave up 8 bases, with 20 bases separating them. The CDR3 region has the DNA TGCGCCAGCAGCCAAGATTACGGGGGGGCTGGGTTCGAGCCCCAGCATTTT. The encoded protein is CASSQDYGGAGFEPQHF.

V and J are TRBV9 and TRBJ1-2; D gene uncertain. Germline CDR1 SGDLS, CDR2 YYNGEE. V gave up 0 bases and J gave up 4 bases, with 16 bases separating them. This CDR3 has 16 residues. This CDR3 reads CASSVEEWTSAYGYTF. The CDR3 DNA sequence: TGTGCCAGCAGCGTAGAGGAATGGACTTCGGCCTATGGCTACACCTTC.

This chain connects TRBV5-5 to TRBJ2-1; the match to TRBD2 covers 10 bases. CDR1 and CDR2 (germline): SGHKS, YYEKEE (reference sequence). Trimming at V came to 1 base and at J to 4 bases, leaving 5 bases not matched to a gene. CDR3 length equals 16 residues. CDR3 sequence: CASSLFLAGGYNEQFF. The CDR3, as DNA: TGTGCCAGCAGCTTGTTTTTAGCGGGGGGTTACAATGAGCAGTTCTTC.

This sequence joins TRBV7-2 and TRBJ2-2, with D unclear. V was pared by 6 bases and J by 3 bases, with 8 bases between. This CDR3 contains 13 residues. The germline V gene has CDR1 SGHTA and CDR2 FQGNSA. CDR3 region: CASRTDYTGELFF. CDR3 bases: TGTGCCAGCAGGACTGACTACACCGGGGAGCTGTTTTTT.

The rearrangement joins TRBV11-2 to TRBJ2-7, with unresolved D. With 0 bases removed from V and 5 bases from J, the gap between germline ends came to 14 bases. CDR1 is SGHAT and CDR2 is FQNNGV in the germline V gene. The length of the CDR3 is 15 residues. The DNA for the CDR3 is TGTGCCAGCAGCTTAGAGCTCGGTCCTACCCACGAGCAGTACTTC. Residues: CASSLELGPTHEQYF.

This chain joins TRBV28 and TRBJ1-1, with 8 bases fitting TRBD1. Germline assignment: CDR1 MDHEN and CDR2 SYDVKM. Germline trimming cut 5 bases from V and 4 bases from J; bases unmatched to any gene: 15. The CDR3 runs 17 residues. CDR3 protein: CASSPVSGTGIGTEAFF. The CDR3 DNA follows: TGTGCCAGCAGTCCAGTCTCCGGGACAGGAATAGGCACTGAAGCTTTCTTT.

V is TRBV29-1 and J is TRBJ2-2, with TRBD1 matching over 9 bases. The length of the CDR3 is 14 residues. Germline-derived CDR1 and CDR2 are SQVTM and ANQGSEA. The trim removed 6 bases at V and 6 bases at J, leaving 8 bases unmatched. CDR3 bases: TGCAGCGTCGACCGGGACAGGGAATCCGGGGAGCTGTTTTTT. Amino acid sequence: CSVDRDRESGELFF.

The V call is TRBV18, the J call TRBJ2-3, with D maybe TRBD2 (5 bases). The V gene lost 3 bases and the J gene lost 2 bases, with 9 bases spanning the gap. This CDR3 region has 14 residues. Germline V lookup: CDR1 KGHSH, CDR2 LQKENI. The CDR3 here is CASSPRADTDTQYF. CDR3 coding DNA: TGTGCCAGCTCACCCAGAGCGGACACAGATACGCAGTATTTT.

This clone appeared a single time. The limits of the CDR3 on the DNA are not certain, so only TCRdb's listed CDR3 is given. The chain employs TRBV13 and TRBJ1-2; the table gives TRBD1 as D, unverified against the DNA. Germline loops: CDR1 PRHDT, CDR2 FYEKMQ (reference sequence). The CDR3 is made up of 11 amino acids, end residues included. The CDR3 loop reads CASSWGTGATF.

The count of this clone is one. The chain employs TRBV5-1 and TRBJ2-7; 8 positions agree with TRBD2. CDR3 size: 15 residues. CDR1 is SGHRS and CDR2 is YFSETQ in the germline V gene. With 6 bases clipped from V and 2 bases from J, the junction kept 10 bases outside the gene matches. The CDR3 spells CASTNRGSGTYEQYF. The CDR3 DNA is TGCGCCAGCACCAACCGGGGTAGCGGGACCTACGAGCAGTACTTC.

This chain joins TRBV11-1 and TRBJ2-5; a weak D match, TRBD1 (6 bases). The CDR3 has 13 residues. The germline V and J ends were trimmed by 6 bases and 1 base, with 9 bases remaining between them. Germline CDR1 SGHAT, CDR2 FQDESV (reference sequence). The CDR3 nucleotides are TGTGCCAGCAGGACAGGAGGCCAAGAGACCCAGTACTTC. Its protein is CASRTGGQETQYF.

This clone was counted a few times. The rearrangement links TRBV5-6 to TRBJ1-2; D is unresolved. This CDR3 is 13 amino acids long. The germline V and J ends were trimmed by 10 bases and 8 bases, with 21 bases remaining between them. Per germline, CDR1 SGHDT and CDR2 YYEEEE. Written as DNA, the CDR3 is TGTGCCTGTTCCCTCCTCGGGGAGGGCGGCTACACCTTC. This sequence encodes CACSLLGEGGYTF.

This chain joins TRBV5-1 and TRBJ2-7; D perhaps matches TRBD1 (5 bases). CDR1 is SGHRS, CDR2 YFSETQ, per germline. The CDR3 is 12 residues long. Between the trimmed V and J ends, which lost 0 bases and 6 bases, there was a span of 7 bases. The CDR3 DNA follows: TGCGCCAGCAGCTTGGGGCAGGGCGAGCAGTACTTC. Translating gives CASSLGQGEQYF.

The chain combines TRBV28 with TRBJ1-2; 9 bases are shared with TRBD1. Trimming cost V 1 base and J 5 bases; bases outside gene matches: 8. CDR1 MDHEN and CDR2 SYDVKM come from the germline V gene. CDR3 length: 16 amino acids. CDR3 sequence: CASSLYTGGGGYGYTF. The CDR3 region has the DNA TGTGCCAGCAGTTTATATACAGGGGGCGGCGGGTATGGCTACACCTTC.

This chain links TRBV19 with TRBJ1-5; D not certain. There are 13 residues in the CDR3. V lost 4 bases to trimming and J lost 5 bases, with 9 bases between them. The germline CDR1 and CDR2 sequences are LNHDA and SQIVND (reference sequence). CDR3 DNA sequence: TGTGCCAGTAGTAATCCCTCGGATCAGCCCCAGCATTTT. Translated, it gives CASSNPSDQPQHF.